This TCR beta chain is drawn from a study of blood T cell repertoires in COVID-19. Background on the study: COVID-19 samples from acute and convalescent phases originated in the United States, Italy and Spain. Sample material is recorded as cDNA or gDNA derived from T cells, B-cell-depleted T cells, or PBMCs.

Using immunoSEQ multiplex PCR, the repertoire was profiled, and TCRdb retains in-frame clones only, with some absent. The sample records fewer than 200,000 clones, about four fifths being singletons. CDR1 is SGHRS and CDR2 is YFSETQ in the germline V gene. The CDR3 contains 14 residues. V dropped 4 bases and J dropped 0; count of bases not matched to a gene: 2. V is TRBV5-1 and J is TRBJ2-7; 9 nucleotides match TRBD2. The origin of this receptor is a man in his 60s with acute or convalescent COVID-19. Material for sequencing was peripheral blood. In DNA, the CDR3 is TGCGCCAGCAGCGAAGCGGGGGGCTCCTACGAGCAGTACTTC. Amino acids: CASSEAGGSYEQYF.